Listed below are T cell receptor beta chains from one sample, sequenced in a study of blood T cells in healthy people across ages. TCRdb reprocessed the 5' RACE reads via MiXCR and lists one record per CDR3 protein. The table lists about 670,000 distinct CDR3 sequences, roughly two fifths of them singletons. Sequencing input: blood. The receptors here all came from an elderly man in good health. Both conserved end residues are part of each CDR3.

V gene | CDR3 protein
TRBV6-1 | CASSESGANYGYTF
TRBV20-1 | CSAWERESNEQFF
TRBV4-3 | CASSQDSRAPNYGYTF
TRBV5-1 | CASSLDPGAGNEQFF
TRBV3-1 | CASRPGLAGGDNEQFF
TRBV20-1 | CSARPTGDLGYTF
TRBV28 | CASSGVGTGNLYEQYF
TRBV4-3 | CASSQLTSGRSYEQYF
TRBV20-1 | CGTRQGVTEAFF
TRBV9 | CASSASPAALPYEQYF
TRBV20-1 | CSARDGTSGSFEQYF
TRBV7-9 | CASSKDILSSYEQYF
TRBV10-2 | CASQQDGRSGQFF
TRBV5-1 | CASRPGTGLSRKETQYF
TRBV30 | CAWSVSRLAGVTDTQYF
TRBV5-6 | CASSPTGTGITDTQYF
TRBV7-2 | CASSLHRATEAFF